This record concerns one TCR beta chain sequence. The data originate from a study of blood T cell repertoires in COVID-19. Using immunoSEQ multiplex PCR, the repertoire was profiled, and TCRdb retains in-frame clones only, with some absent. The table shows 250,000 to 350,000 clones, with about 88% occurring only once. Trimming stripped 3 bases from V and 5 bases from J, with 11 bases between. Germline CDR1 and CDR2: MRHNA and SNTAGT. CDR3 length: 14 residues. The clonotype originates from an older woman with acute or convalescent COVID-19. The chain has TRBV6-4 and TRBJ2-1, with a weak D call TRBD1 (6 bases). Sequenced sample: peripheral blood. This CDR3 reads CASSEQDRNNEQFF. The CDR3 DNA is TGTGCCAGCAGTGAACAGGACAGAAACAATGAGCAGTTCTTC.